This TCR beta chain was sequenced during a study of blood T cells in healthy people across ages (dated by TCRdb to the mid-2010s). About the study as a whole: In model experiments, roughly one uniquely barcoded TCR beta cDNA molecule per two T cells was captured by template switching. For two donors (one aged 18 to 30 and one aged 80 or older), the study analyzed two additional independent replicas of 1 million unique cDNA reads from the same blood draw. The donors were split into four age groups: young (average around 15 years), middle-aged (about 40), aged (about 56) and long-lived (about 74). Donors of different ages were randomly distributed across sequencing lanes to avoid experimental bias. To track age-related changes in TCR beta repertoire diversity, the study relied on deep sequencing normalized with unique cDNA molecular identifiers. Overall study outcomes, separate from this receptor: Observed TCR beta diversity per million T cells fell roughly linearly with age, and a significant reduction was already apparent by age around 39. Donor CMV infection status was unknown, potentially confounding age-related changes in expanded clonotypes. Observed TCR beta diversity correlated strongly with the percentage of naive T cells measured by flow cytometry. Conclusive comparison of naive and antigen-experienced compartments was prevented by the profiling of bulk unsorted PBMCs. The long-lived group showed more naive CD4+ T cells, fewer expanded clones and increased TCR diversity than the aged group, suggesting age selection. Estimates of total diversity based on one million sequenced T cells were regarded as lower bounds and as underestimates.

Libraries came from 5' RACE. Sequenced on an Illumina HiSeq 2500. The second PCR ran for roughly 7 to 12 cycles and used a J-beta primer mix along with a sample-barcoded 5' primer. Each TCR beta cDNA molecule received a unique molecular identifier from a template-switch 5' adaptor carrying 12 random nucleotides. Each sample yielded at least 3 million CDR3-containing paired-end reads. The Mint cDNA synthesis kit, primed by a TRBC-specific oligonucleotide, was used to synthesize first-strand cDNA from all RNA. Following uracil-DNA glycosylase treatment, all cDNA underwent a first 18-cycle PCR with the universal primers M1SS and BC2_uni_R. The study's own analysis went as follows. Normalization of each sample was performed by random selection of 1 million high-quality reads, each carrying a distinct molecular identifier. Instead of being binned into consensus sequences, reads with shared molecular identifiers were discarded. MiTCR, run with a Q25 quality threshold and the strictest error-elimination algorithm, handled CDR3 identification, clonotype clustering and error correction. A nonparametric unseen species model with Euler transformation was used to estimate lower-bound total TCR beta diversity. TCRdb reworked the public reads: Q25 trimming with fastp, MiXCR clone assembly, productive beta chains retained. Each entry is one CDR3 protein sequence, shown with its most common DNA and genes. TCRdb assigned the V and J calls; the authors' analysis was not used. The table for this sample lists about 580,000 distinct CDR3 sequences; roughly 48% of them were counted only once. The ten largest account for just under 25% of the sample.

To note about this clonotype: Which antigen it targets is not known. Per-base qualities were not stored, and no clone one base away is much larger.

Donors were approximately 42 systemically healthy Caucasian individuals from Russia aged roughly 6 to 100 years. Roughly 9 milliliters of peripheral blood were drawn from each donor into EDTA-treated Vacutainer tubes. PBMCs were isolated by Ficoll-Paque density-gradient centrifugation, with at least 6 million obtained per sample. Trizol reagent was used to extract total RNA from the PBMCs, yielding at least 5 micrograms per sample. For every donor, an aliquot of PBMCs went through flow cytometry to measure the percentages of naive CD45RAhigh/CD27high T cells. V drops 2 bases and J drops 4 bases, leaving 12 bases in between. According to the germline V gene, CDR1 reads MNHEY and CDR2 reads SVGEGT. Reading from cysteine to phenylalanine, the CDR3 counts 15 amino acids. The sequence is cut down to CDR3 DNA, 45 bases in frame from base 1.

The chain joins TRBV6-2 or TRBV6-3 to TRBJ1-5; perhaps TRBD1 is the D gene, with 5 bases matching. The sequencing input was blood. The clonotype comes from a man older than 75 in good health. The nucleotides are TGTGCCAGCAGTTACGGAGGGGCTCTAAATCAGCCCCAGCATTTT. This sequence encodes CASSYGGALNQPQHF.